The clone carrying this T cell receptor (beta chain) came up a few times. The data were produced by immunoSEQ multiplex PCR, yet TCRdb's version contains in-frame clones alone and is incomplete. The sample consists of around 230,000 clones, just under 95% of them appearing once. This record belongs to a study of control samples from healthy donors and cancer patients. The CDR3 has 16 amino acids. V lost 5 bases, J lost 0 bases, and 14 bases lay in between. Germline lookup yields CDR1 MGHRA and CDR2 YSYEKL. Sequencing input: blood. The rearrangement joins TRBV4-1 to TRBJ2-1, with D perhaps matching TRBD2 (5 bases). This TCR derives from a man in his forties or fifties in good health. CDR3 nucleotides: TGCGCCAGCAGCGGAGGCGGATATTTCTCCTACAATGAGCAGTTCTTC. It codes for CASSGGGYFSYNEQFF.